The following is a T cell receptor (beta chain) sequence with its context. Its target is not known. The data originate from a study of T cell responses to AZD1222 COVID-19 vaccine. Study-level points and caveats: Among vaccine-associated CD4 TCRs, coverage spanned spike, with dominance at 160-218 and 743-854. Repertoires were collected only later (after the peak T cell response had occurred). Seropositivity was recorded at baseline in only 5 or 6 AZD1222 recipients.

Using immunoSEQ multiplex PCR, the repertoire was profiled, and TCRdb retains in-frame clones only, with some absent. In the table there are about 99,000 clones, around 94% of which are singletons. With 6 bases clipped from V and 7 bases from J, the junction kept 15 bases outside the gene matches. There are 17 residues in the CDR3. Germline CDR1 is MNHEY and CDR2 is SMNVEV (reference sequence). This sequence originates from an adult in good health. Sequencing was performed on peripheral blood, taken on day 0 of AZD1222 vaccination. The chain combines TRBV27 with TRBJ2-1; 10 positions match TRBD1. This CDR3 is CASSPTGGGFVRNEQFF. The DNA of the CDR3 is TGTGCCAGCAGCCCGACAGGGGGCGGTTTTGTCAGGAATGAGCAGTTCTTC.